The 6 T cell receptor beta chains below come from one sample, sequenced in a study of human T cells and chemical hapten exposure (dated by TCRdb to the early 2020s). Library generation was performed with RACE. Sequenced on a NextSeq 500. The raw public reads went through TCRdb reprocessing: fastp at Q25, MiXCR clone calling, in-frame beta chains kept. Identical CDR3 protein sequences are pooled into one entry, listed with their most common genes and DNA. The sample table contains hundreds of thousands of distinct CDR3 sequences; only one count was recorded for over 6% of them. The ten largest clones add up to about 6% of the sample. According to the study, the label for this sample's time point signals: patch test 2, 6 weeks after DPC sensitization. The sample's treatment or condition label, decoded: therapeutic diphenylcyclopropenone sensitization with weekly scalp DPC. Here the sequenced sample was whole blood, taken in connection with sensitization to the hapten diphenylcyclopropenone (DPC). Receptor source: a woman aged 18-29 years with alopecia areata. Some clones in this sample may be carry-over from other donors' samples.

The chain joins TRBV6-5 to TRBJ1-1, with D unclear. This CDR3 comprises 12 residues. CDR1 is MNHEY and CDR2 is SVGAGI in the germline V gene. Trimming cost V 6 bases and J 1 base, with 6 bases left between them. The chain's CDR3 is CASRTTNTEAFF. In DNA, the CDR3 is TGTGCCAGCAGGACAACGAACACTGAAGCTTTCTTT.

The rearrangement links TRBV11-2 to TRBJ1-3; no clear D gene. Germline V CDR1 and CDR2: SGHAT, FQNNGV. The CDR3 is made up of 16 amino acids. V lost 5 bases and J lost 0, with 14 bases in between. The CDR3 sequence is CASSPPGRRSGNTIYF. CDR3 DNA: TGTGCCAGCAGCCCACCGGGCAGACGCTCTGGAAACACCATATATTTT.

This rearrangement joins TRBV4-3 to TRBJ1-4; possibly TRBD1 for D (6 bases). V was cut by 0 bases and J by 3 bases, with 17 bases left in between. The length of the CDR3 is 18 residues. Germline CDR1 is LGHNA and CDR2 is YSLEER. CDR3 sequence (DNA): TGCGCCAGCAGCCAAGAATTTATGGAGCCAGGGGCTAATGAAAAACTGTTTTTT. It encodes CASSQEFMEPGANEKLFF.

This clonotype was counted ten times or more. The CDR3, as DNA: TGTGCCAGCAGTGCGACAGGGTACTACGAGCAGTACTTC. Translating it yields CASSATGYYEQYF. The rearrangement links TRBV6-5 to TRBJ2-7; 7 positions match TRBD1. The CDR3 contains 13 residues. The ends lost 5 bases at V and 3 bases at J; junction bases unmatched: 4. Germline CDR1 MNHEY, CDR2 SVGAGI.

This clonotype appeared many times. The rearrangement joins TRBV20-1 to TRBJ1-3; a possible D gene is TRBD1 (6 bases). This CDR3 is built from 17 residues. Germline lookup yields CDR1 DFQATT and CDR2 SNEGSKA (reference sequence). V gave up 3 bases and J gave up 4 bases, with 22 bases separating them. In nucleotides, the CDR3 is TGCAGTGCTAGGCCTACCTTTACAGGGAATATCGGAAACACCATATATTTT. It yields the protein CSARPTFTGNIGNTIYF.

This clonotype was detected only a few times. The chain links TRBV6-1 to TRBJ2-5; D is uncertain. V lost 11 bases, J lost 4 bases, and 14 bases lay in between. Per the germline V gene, CDR1 is MNHNS and CDR2 is SASEGT. The CDR3 is 12 residues long. The CDR3 reads CAHGSRLETQYF. DNA of the CDR3: TGTGCCCACGGGTCACGGCTAGAGACCCAGTACTTC.